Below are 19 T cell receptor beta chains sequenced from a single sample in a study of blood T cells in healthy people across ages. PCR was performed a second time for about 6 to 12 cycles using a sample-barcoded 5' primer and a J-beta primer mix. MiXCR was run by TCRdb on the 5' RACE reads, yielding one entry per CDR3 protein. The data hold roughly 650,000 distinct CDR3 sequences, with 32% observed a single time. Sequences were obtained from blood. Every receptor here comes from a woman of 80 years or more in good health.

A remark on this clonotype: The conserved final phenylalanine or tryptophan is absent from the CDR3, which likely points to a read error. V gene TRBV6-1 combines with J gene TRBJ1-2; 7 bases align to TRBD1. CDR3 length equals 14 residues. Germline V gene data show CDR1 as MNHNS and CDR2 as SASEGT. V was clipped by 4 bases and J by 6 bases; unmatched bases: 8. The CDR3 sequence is CASSGTSDRDGYTC. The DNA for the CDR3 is TGTGCCAGCAGTGGGACTTCAGACAGGGATGGCTACACCTGC.

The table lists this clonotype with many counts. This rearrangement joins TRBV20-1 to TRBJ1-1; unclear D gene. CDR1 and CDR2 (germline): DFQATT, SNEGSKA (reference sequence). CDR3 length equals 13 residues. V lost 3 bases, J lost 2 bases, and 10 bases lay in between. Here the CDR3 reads CSASSRINTEAFF. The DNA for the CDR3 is TGCAGTGCTAGTTCTCGGATTAACACTGAAGCTTTCTTT.

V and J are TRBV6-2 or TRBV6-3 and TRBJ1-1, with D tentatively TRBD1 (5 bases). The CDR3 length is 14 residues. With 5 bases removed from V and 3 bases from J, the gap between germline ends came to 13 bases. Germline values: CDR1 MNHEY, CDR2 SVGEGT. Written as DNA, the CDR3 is TGTGCCAGCAGTCGCGAAAAGGGGTACACTGAAGCTTTCTTT. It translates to CASSREKGYTEAFF.

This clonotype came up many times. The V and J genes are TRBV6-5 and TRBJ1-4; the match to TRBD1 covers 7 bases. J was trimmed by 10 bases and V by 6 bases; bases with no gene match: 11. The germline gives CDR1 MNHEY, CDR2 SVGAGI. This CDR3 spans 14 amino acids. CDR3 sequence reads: CASSPIRDSPKLFF. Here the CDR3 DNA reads TGTGCCAGCAGCCCCATTAGGGACAGCCCAAAACTGTTTTTT.

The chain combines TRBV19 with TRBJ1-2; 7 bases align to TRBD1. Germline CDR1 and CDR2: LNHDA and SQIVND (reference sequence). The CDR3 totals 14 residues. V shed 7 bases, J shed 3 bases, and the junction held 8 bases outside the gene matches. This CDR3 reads CASTRDGTDYGYTF. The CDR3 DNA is TGTGCCAGTACCCGTGACGGGACAGACTATGGCTACACCTTC.

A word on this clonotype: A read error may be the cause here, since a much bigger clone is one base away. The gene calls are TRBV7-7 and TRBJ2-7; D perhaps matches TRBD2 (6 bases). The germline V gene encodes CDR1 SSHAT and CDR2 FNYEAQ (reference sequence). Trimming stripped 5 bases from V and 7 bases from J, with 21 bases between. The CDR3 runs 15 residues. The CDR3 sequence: CASSPRDSGHNEQYF. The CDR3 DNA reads TGTGCCAGCAGCCCAAGGGATAGCGGCCACAATGAGCAGTACTTC.

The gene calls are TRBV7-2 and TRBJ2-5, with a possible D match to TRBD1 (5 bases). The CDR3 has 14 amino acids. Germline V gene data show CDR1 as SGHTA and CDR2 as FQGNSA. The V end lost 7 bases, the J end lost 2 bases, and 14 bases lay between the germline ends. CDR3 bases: TGTGCCAGCAATCCAACAGGCGGTCAAGAGACCCAGTACTTC. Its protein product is CASNPTGGQETQYF.

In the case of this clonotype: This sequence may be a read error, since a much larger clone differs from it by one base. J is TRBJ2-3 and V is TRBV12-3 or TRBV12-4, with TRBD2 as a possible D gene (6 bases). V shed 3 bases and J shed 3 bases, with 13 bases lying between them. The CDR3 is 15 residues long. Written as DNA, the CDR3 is TGTGCCAGCAGTTTTGCGGGGCGTAGAACAGATACGCAGTATTTT. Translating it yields CASSFAGRRTDTQYF.

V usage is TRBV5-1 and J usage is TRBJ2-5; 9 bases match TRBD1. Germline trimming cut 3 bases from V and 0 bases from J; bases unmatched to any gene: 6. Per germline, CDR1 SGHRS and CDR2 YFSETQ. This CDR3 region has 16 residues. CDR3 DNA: TGCGCCAGCAGCTCACAGGGGGCGGCGTACCAAGAGACCCAGTACTTC. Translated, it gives CASSSQGAAYQETQYF.

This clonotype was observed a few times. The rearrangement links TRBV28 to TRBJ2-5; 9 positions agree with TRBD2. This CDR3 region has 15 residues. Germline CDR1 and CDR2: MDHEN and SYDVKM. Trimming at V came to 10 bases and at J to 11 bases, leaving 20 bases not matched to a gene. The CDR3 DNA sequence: TGTGCCATCGCTAGCGGGGCGGAGGGGGGCAATGAGCAGTACTTC. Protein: CAIASGAEGGNEQYF. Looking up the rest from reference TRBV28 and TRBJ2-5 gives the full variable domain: DVKVTQSSRYLVKRTGEKVFLECVQDMDHENMFWYRQDPGLGLRLIYFSYDVKMKEKGDIPEGYSVSREKKERFSLILESASTNQTSMYLCAIASGAEGGNEQYFGPGTRLLVL.

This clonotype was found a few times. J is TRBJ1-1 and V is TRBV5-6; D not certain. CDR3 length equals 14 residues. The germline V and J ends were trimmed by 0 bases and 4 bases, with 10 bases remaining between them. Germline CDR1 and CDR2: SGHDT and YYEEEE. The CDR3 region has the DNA TGTGCCAGCAGCTTGGCCCCGGAGGTCACTGAAGCTTTCTTT. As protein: CASSLAPEVTEAFF.

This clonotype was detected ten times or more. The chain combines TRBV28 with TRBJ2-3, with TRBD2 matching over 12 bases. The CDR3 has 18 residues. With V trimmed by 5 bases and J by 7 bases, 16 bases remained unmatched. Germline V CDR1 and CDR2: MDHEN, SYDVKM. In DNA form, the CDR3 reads TGTGCCAGCAGTACACCTCAAGGGTCTAGCGGGGGGGGACATACGCAGTATTTT. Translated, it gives CASSTPQGSSGGGHTQYF. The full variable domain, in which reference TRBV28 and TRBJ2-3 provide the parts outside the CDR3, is DVKVTQSSRYLVKRTGEKVFLECVQDMDHENMFWYRQDPGLGLRLIYFSYDVKMKEKGDIPEGYSVSREKKERFSLILESASTNQTSMYLCASSTPQGSSGGGHTQYFGPGTRLTVL.

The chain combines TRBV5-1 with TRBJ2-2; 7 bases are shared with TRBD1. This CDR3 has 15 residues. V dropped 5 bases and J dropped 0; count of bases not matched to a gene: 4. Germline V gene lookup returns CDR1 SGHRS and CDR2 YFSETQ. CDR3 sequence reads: CASRGTASNTGELFF. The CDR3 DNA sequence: TGCGCCAGCAGAGGGACAGCTTCGAACACCGGGGAGCTGTTTTTT.

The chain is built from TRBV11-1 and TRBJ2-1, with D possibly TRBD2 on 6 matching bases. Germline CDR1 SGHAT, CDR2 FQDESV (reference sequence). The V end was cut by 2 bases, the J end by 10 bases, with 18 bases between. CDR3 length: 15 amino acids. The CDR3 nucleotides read TGTGCCAGCAGCTTAACGGGGGAATCTTACTACGAGCAGTTCTTC. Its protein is CASSLTGESYYEQFF.

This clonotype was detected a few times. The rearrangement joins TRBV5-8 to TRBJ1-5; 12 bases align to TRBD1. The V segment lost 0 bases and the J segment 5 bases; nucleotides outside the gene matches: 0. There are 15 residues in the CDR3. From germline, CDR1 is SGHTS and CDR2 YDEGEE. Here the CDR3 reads CASSLGDRGHQPQHF. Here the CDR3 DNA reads TGTGCCAGCAGCTTGGGGGACAGGGGGCATCAGCCCCAGCATTTT.

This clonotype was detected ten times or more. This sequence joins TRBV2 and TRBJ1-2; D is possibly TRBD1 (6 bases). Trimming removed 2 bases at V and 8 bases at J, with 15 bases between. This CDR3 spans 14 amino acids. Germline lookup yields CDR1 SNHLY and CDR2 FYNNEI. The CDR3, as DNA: TGTGCCAGCAGTGAATCTTGGACAGCAGTCGGCTACACCTTC. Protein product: CASSESWTAVGYTF.

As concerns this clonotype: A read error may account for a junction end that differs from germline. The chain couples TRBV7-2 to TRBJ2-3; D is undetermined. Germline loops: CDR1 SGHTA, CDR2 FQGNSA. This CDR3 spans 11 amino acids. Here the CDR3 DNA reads TGTACCAGCAGCTTTGCGGATACACAGTATTTT. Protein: CTSSFADTQYF.

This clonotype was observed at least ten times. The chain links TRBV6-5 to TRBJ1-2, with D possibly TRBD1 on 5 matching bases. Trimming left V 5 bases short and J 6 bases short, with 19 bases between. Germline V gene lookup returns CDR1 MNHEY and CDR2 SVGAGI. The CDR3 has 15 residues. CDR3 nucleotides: TGTGCCAGCAGTCTGGACACCAACTGGGGGAATGGCTACACCTTC. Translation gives CASSLDTNWGNGYTF.

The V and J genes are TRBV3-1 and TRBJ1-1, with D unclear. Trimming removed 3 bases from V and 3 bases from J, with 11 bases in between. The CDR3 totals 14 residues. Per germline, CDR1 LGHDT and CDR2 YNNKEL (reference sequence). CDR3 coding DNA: TGTGCCAGCAGCCAGATCGATTCGGACACTGAAGCTTTCTTT. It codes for CASSQIDSDTEAFF. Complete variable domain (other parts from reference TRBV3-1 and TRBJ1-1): DTAVSQTPKYLVTQMGNDKSIKCEQNLGHDTMYWYKQDSKKFLKIMFSYNNKELIINETVPNRFSPKSPDKAHLNLHINSLELGDSAVYFCASSQIDSDTEAFFGQGTRLTVV.